Below, 8 T cell receptor beta chains from the same sample are listed, as sequenced in a study of cytomegalovirus exposure and HLA in healthy donors. Vbeta (60) and Jbeta (13) primers were used in the PCR. TCRdb keeps only in-frame clones here, not all; method: immunoSEQ multiplex PCR. Among some 140,000 clones listed, roughly 79% were seen once. Sequences were obtained from PBMCs. Source of these receptors: a male donor in good health and CMV-seronegative.

The rearrangement uses TRBV5-4 and TRBJ1-1; maybe TRBD1 (5 bases). From germline, CDR1 is SGHNT and CDR2 YYREEE (reference sequence). The CDR3 consists of 14 residues. Trimming stripped 6 bases from V and 3 bases from J, with 15 bases between. The CDR3 sequence: CASTTGGFYTEAFF. The CDR3 coding sequence is TGTGCCAGCACGACCGGGGGGTTCTACACTGAAGCTTTCTTT.

This clone has just one count. This chain joins TRBV4-3 and TRBJ1-2; 7 bases are shared with TRBD1. CDR1 LGHNA and CDR2 YSLEER come from the germline V gene. V dropped 0 bases and J dropped 7; count of bases not matched to a gene: 5. This CDR3 comprises 14 residues. CDR3 nucleotide sequence: TGCGCCAGCAGCCAAGACGACAGGGTCGGTGGCTACACCTTC. It specifies CASSQDDRVGGYTF.

The chain carries TRBV6-5 and TRBJ2-5, with 7 nucleotides matching TRBD1. CDR1 is MNHEY and CDR2 is SVGAGI in the germline V gene. Trimming took 5 bases from V and 5 from J; bases not matched to a gene: 2. This CDR3 is built from 12 residues. CDR3 amino acids: CASSKGAETQYF. CDR3 DNA sequence: TGTGCCAGCAGTAAGGGGGCTGAGACCCAGTACTTC.

The V and J genes are TRBV19 and TRBJ1-1; perhaps TRBD1 as D (5 bases). V gave up 1 base and J gave up 1 base, with 10 bases separating them. The V gene's germline CDR1 is LNHDA and CDR2 SQIVND (reference sequence). The CDR3 length is 15 residues. In DNA form, the CDR3 reads TGTGCCAGTAGTATAGGTGGGGGGTCGAACACTGAAGCTTTCTTT. This encodes CASSIGGGSNTEAFF.

The chain is built from TRBV7-6 and TRBJ2-6, with 8 bases aligning to TRBD1. There are 17 residues in the CDR3. Unmatched junction bases numbered 6, after V lost 5 bases and J lost 0 bases. Germline CDR1 and CDR2: SGHVS and FNYEAQ. CDR3 nucleotide sequence: TGTGCCAGCAGCCCGCGGACAGGGTACTCTGGGGCCAACGTCCTGACTTTC. It is translated as CASSPRTGYSGANVLTF.

V and J are TRBV27 and TRBJ2-1; the D gene is possibly TRBD1 (7 bases). V was pared by 6 bases and J by 5 bases, with 17 bases between. CDR1 and CDR2 from the germline V gene are MNHEY and SMNVEV (reference sequence). The CDR3 covers 15 residues. CDR3 in DNA: TGTGCCAGCAGGCGGGACAGAGGGTTTCACAATGAGCAGTTCTTC. This translates into CASRRDRGFHNEQFF.

This chain joins TRBV14 and TRBJ1-2, with D possibly being TRBD1 (5 bases). Trimming took off 4 bases at V and 4 bases at J, with 16 bases between the two ends. CDR1 and CDR2 (germline): SGHDN, FVKESK. This CDR3 is 15 amino acids long. CDR3 sequence: CASSPRVQGAYGYTF. DNA for the CDR3: TGTGCCAGCAGCCCCCGGGTCCAGGGTGCCTATGGCTACACCTTC. Together with reference TRBV14 and TRBJ1-2, the CDR3 gives the full variable domain: EAGVTQFPSHSVIEKGQTVTLRCDPISGHDNLYWYRRVMGKEIKFLLHFVKESKQDESGMPNNRFLAERTGGTYSTLKVQPAELEDSGVYFCASSPRVQGAYGYTFGSGTRLTVV.

The chain is built from TRBV10-3 and TRBJ2-1, with 13 bases fitting TRBD2. The CDR3 has 16 amino acids. Germline V gene sequence: CDR1 ENHRY, CDR2 SYGVKD. V shed 4 bases and J 6 bases; nucleotides not matched to a gene: 6. CDR3 protein: CAISGRTSGGGNEQFF. CDR3 bases: TGTGCCATCAGTGGGCGGACTAGCGGGGGCGGCAATGAGCAGTTCTTC.